This TCR beta chain was identified during a study of shared clonotypes between healthy human individuals. Deep was the level used in running the assay. Sequencing used immunoSEQ multiplex PCR; TCRdb keeps in-frame clones, though not all of them. The sample lists 640,000 or so clones; about 78% were seen once. Trimming took 6 bases from V and 1 from J; bases not matched to a gene: 6. Germline values: CDR1 SGHRS, CDR2 YFSETQ. This CDR3 contains 15 residues. This TCR derives from a woman in her twenties or thirties in good health. Material: memory CD4+ T cells sorted from blood. Regarding subset: CD45RA-negative fraction. J is TRBJ2-5 and V is TRBV5-1, with TRBD2 identical over 10 bases. CDR3 loop: CASTRLAGSQETQYF. The CDR3 DNA reads TGCGCCAGCACCCGACTAGCGGGTAGCCAAGAGACCCAGTACTTC.